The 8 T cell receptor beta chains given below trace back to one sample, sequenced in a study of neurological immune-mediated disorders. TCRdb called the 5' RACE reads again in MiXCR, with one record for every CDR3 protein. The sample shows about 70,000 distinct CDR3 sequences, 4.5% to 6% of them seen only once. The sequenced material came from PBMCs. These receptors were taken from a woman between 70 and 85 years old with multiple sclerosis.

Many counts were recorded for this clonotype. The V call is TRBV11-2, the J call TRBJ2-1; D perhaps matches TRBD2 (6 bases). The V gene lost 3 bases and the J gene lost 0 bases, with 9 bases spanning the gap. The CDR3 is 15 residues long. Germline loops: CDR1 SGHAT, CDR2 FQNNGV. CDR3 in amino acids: CASSLLAVSYNEQFF. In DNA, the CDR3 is TGTGCCAGCAGCTTGTTAGCGGTCTCCTACAATGAGCAGTTCTTC.

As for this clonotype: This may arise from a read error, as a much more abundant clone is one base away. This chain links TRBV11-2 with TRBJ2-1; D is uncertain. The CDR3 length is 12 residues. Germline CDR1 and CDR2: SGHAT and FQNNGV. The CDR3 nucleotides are TGTGCCAGCAGCCTGACGAAACATGAGGAGTTCTTC. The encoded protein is CASSLTKHEEFF.

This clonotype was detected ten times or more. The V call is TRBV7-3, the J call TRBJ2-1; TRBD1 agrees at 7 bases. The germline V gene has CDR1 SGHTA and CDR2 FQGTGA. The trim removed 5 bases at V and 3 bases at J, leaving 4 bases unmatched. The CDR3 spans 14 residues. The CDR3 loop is CASSPQGDYNEQFF. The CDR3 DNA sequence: TGTGCCAGCAGCCCCCAGGGGGACTACAATGAGCAGTTCTTC.

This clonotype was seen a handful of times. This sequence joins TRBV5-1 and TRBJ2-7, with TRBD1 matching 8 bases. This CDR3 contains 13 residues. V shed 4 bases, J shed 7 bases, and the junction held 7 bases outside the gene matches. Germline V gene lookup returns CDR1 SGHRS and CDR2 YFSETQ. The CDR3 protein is CASSPDRAGEQYF. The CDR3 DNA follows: TGCGCCAGCAGCCCGGACAGGGCGGGGGAGCAGTACTTC.

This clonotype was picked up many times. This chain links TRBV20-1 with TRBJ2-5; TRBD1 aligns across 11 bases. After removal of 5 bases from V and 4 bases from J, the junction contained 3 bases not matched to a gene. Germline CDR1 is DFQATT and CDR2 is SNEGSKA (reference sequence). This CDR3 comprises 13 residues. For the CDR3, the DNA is TGCAGTGCTGGACAGGGGGCGCGAGAGACCCAGTACTTC. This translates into CSAGQGARETQYF.

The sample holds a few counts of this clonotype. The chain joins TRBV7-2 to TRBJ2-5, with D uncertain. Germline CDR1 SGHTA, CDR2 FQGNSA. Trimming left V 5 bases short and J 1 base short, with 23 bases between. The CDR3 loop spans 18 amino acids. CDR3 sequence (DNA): TGTGCCAGCAGCCCAAACCCCTCCGTCGGGCAGCCCCAAGAGACCCAGTACTTC. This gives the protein CASSPNPSVGQPQETQYF.

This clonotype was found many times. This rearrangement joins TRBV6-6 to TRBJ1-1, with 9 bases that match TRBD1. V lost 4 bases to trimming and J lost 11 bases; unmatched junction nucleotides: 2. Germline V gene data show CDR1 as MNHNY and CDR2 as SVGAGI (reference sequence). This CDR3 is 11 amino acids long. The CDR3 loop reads CASSWDRVAFF. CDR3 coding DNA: TGTGCCAGCAGTTGGGACAGGGTGGCTTTCTTT.

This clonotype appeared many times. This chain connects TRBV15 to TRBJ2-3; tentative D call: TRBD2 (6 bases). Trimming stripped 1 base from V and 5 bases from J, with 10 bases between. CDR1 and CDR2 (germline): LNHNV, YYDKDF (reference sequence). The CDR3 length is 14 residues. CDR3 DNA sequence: TGTGCCACCAGCAGAGGGGGGGTTCAAGATACGCAGTATTTT. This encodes CATSRGGVQDTQYF. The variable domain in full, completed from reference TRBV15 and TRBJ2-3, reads DAMVIQNPRYQVTQFGKPVTLSCSQTLNHNVMYWYQQKSSQAPKLLFHYYDKDFNNEADTPDNFQSRRPNTSFCFLDIRSPGLGDTAMYLCATSRGGVQDTQYFGPGTRLTVL.